This TCR beta chain was sequenced in a study of cytomegalovirus exposure and HLA in healthy donors. The study, taken as a whole, reports: Further analysis, carried out later, found HLA-associated TCR beta chains more clonally expanded than equally common other chains. Most TCR sequences were uncommon, yet certain public TCRs appeared in many donors.

The PCR made use of 60 Vbeta and 13 Jbeta primers. Clones were read by immunoSEQ multiplex PCR, and TCRdb kept only the in-frame ones, dropping some. The sample consists of under 150,000 clones, 60% to 80% of them appearing once. Germline V gene sequence: CDR1 MGHRA, CDR2 YSYEKL. CDR3 length equals 16 residues. Points on this clone: Its target is not known. One end of the junction fails to match germline, which may point to a read error.

The sequence derives from a woman in her 30s in good health and CMV-seropositive. What was sequenced was PBMCs. The chain joins TRBV4-1 to TRBJ2-7, with D possibly being TRBD1 (5 bases). The CDR3 nucleotides are TGCTCCAGCAGCCAAGAGGACACGTGGGGATCCTACGAGCAGTACTTC. It codes for CSSSQEDTWGSYEQYF.